This T cell receptor beta chain was obtained from a study of beta chain features in type 1 diabetes. Heparinised blood was drawn once per donor, averaging about 116 mL. Expressed TCRB transcripts were sequenced because the entire RNA isolate underwent reverse transcription. Assay used: immunoSEQ multiplex PCR; TCRdb lists only in-frame clones, some missing. Seen here are 450,000 or so clones, 10% to 12% observed once, and the top ten hold less than 0.06%. The germline CDR1 and CDR2 sequences are MNHEY and SVGAGI. The CDR3 consists of 14 residues. Trimming stripped 0 bases from V and 5 bases from J, with 11 bases between.

The origin of this receptor is a woman younger than 30 in good health. The chain recombines TRBV6-5 with TRBJ2-7; tentative D call: TRBD1 (5 bases). Input material: naive CD4+ T cells from blood. The CDR3: CASSYSWQGDEQYF. CDR3 DNA: TGTGCCAGCAGTTACTCGTGGCAGGGCGACGAGCAGTACTTC.